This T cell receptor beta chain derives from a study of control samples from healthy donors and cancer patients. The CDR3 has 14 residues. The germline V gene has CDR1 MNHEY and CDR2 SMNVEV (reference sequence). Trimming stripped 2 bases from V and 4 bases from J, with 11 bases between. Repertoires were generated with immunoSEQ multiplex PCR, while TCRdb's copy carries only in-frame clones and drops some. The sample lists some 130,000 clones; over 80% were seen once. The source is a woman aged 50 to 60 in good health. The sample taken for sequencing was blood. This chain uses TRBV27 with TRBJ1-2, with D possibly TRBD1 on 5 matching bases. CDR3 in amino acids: CASSLRTFSYGYTF. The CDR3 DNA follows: TGTGCCAGCAGTTTACGGACATTCAGCTATGGCTACACCTTC.